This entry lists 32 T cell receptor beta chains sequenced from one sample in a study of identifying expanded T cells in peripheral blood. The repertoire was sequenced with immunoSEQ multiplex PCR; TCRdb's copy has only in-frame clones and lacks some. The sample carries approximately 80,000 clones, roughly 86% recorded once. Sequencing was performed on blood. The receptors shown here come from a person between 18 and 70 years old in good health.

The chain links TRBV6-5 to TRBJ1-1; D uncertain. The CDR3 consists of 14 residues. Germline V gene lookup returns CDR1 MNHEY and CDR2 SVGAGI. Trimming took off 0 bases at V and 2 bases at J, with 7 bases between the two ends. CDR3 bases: TGTGCCAGCAGTTACTCGAGTAGTAACACTGAAGCTTTCTTT. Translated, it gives CASSYSSSNTEAFF.

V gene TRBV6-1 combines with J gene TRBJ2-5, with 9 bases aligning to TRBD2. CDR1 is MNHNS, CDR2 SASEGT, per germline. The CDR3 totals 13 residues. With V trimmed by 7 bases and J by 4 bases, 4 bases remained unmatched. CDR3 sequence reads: CASKGSGRETQYF. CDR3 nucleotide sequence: TGTGCCAGCAAGGGTAGCGGGAGAGAGACCCAGTACTTC.

CDR3 amino acids: CASSQTAASGINTDTQYF. CDR3 bases: TGTGCCAGCAGCCAAACAGCGGCTAGCGGGATTAACACAGATACGCAGTATTTT. This rearrangement joins TRBV4-2 to TRBJ2-3; 9 positions agree with TRBD2. The CDR3 totals 18 residues. Germline V gene data show CDR1 as LGHNA and CDR2 as YNFKEQ. Trimming at V came to 2 bases and at J to 2 bases, leaving 11 bases not matched to a gene.

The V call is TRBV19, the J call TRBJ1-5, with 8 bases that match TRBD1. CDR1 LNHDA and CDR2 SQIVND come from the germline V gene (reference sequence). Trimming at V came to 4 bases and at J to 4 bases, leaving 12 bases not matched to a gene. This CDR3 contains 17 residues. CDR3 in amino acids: CASSRYLQGVKNQPQHF. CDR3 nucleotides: TGTGCCAGTAGTAGATACCTACAGGGGGTGAAGAATCAGCCCCAGCATTTT. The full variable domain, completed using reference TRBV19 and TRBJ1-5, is DGGITQSPKYLFRKEGQNVTLSCEQNLNHDAMYWYRQDPGQGLRLIYYSQIVNDFQKGDIAEGYSVSREKKESFPLTVTSAQKNPTAFYLCASSRYLQGVKNQPQHFGDGTRLSIL.

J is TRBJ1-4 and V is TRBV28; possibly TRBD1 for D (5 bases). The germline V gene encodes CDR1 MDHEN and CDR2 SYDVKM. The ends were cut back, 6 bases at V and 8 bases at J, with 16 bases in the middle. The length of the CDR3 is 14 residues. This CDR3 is CASSTPGRDEKLFF. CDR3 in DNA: TGTGCCAGCAGCACCCCCGGACGGGACGAAAAACTGTTTTTT.

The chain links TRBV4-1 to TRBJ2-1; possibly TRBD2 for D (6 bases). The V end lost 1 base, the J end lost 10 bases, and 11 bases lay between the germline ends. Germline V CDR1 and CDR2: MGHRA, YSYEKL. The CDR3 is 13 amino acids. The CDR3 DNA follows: TGCGCCAGCAGCCAAGCGGGAGCATGGGAGCAGTTCTTC. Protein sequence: CASSQAGAWEQFF.

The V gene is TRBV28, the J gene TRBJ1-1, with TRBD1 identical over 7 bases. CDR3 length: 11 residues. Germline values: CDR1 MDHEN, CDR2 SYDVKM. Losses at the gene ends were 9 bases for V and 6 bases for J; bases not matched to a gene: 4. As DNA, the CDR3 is TGTGCCAGTCAGGGGGGCGCTGAAGCTTTCTTT. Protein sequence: CASQGGAEAFF. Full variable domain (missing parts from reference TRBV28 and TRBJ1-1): DVKVTQSSRYLVKRTGEKVFLECVQDMDHENMFWYRQDPGLGLRLIYFSYDVKMKEKGDIPEGYSVSREKKERFSLILESASTNQTSMYLCASQGGAEAFFGQGTRLTVV.

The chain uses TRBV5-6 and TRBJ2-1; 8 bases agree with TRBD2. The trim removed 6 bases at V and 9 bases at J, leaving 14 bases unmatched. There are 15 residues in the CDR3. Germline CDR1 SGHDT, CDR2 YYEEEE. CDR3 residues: CASTRGERERGEQFF. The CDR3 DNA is TGTGCCAGCACCCGGGGAGAGCGGGAGCGGGGTGAGCAGTTCTTC.

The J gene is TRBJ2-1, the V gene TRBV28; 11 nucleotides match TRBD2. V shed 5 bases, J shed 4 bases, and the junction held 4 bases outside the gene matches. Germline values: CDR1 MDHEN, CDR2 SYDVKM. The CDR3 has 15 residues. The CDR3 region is CASSGGLAVYNEQFF. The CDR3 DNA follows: TGTGCCAGCAGTGGGGGACTAGCGGTTTACAATGAGCAGTTCTTC. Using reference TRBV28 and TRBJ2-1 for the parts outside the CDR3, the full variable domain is DVKVTQSSRYLVKRTGEKVFLECVQDMDHENMFWYRQDPGLGLRLIYFSYDVKMKEKGDIPEGYSVSREKKERFSLILESASTNQTSMYLCASSGGLAVYNEQFFGPGTRLTVL.

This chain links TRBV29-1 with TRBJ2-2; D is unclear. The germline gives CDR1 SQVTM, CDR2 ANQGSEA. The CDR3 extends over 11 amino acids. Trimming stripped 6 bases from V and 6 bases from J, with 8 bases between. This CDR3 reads CSVRSAGELFF. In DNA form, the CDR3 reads TGCAGCGTCCGGAGCGCCGGGGAGCTGTTTTTT.

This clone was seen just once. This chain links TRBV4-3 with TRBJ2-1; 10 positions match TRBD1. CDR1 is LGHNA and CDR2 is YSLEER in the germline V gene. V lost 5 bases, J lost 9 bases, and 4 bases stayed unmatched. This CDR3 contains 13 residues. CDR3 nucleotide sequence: TGCGCCAGCAGCAGACAGGGGGCGAGTGAGCAGTTCTTC. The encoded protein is CASSRQGASEQFF.

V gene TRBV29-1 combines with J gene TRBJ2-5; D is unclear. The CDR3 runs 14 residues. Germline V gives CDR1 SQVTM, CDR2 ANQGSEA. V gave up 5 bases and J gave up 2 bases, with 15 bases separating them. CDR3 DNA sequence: TGCAGCGTTTATGCTGGACCCGCTCAAGAGACCCAGTACTTC. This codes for CSVYAGPAQETQYF.

The CDR3 protein is CASSLGSGATSTDTQYF. The CDR3 nucleotides are TGCGCCAGCAGCTTGGGGAGCGGGGCCACTAGCACAGATACGCAGTATTTT. The V call is TRBV5-1, the J call TRBJ2-3; TRBD2 matches 7 bases. The ends lost 0 bases at V and 0 bases at J; junction bases unmatched: 7. This CDR3 has 17 residues. Germline CDR1 is SGHRS and CDR2 is YFSETQ.

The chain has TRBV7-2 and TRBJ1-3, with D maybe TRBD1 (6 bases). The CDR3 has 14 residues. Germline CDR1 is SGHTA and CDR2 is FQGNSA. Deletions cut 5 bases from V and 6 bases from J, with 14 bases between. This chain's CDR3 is CASSTQGFANTIYF. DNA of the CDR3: TGTGCCAGCAGCACACAGGGTTTCGCAAACACCATATATTTT.

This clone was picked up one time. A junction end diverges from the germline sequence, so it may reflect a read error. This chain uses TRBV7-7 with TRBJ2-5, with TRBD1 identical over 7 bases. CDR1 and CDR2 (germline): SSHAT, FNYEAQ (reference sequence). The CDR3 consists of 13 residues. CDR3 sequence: CASSTNRGETQYF. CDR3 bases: TGTGCTAGCAGCACAAACAGGGGAGAGACCCAGTACTTC. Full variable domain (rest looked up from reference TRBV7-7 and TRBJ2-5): GAGVSQSPRYKVTKRGQDVTLRCDPISSHATLYWYQQALGQGPEFLTYFNYEAQPDKSGLPSDRFSAERPEGSISTLTIQRTEQRDSAMYRCASSTNRGETQYFGPGTRLLVL.

CDR3 loop: CASSLAQGTYNEQFF. The DNA of the CDR3 is TGTGCCAGCAGCTTAGCGCAGGGGACCTACAATGAGCAGTTCTTC. V usage is TRBV7-2 and J usage is TRBJ2-1, with D tentatively TRBD1 (6 bases). The CDR3 length is 15 residues. Deletions cut 0 bases from V and 2 bases from J, with 8 bases between. Germline V gene lookup returns CDR1 SGHTA and CDR2 FQGNSA.

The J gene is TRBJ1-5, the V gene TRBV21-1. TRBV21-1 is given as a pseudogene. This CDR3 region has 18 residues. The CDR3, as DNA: TGTGCCAGCACCCGGGGGTTAAGTATTCGGTATAGCAATCAGCCCCAGCATTTT. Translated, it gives CASTRGLSIRYSNQPQHF.

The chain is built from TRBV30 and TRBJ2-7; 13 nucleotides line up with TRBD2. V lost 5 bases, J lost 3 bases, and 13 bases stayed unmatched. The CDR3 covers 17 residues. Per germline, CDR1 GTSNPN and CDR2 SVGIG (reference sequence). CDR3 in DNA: TGTGCCTGGGACAAAGGACTAGCGGGAGCTAATATCTACGAGCAGTACTTC. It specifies CAWDKGLAGANIYEQYF.

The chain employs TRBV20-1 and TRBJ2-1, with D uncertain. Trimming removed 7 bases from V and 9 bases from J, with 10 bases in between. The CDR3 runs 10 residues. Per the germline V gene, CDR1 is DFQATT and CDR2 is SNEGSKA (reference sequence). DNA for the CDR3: TGCAGTGGCAGAGATATTGAGCAGTTCTTC. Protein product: CSGRDIEQFF.

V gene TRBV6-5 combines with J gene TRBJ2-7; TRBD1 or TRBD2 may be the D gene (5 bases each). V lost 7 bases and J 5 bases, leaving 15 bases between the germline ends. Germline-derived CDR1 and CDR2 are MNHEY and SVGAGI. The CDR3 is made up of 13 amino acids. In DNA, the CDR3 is TGTGCCAGCATTCAACCCGGGGCCCACGAGCAGTACTTC. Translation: CASIQPGAHEQYF.

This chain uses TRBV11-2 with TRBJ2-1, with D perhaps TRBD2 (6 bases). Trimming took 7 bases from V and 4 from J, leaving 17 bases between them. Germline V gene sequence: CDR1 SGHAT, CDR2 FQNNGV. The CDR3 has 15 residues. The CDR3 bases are TGTGCCAGCACCCAAGCCGGGACTTATTACAATGAGCAGTTCTTC. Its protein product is CASTQAGTYYNEQFF.

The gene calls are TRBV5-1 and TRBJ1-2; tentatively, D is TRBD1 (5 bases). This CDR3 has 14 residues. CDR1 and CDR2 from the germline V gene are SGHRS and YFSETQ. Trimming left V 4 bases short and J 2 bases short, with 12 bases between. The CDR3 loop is CASSPRANNYGYTF. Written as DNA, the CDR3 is TGCGCCAGCAGCCCCAGGGCAAACAACTATGGCTACACCTTC.

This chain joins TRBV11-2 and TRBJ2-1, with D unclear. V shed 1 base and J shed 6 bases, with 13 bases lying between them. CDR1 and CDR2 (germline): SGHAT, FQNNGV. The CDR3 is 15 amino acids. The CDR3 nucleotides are TGTGCCAGCAGCTTAGCCCCCGGATGGATCAATGAGCAGTTCTTC. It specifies CASSLAPGWINEQFF.

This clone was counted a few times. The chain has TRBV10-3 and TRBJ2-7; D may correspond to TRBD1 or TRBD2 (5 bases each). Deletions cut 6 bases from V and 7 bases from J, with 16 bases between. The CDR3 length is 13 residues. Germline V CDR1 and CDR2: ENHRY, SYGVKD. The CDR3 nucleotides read TGTGCCATCAGCCGGGACCCGGCAGGGGAGCAGTACTTC. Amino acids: CAISRDPAGEQYF.

CDR3 sequence: CASSLQDGETQYF. The DNA of the CDR3 is TGCGCCAGCAGCTTACAGGATGGGGAGACCCAGTACTTC. The chain uses TRBV5-1 and TRBJ2-5; D may be TRBD1 (5 bases). The CDR3 is 13 amino acids. The V gene lost 2 bases and the J gene lost 5 bases, with 10 bases spanning the gap. Germline lookup yields CDR1 SGHRS and CDR2 YFSETQ.

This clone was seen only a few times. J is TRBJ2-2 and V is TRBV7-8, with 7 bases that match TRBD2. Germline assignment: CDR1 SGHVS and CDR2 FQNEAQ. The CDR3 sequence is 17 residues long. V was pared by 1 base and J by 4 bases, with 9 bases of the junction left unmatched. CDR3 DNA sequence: TGTGCCAGCAGCTTAGGGATGGAGGGAGGGATCACCGGGGAGCTGTTTTTT. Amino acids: CASSLGMEGGITGELFF.

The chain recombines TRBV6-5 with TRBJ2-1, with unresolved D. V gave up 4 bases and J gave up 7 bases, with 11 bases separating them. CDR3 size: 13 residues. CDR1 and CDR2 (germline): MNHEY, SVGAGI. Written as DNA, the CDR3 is TGTGCCAGCAGTTCGTCGGAGTTGAATGAGCAGTTCTTC. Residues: CASSSSELNEQFF.

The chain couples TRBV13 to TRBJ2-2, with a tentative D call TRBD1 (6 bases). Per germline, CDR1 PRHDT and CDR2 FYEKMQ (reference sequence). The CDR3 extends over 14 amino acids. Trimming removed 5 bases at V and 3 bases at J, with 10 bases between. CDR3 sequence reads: CASSLTGYTGELFF. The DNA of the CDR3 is TGTGCCAGCAGCCTAACAGGGTACACCGGGGAGCTGTTTTTT.

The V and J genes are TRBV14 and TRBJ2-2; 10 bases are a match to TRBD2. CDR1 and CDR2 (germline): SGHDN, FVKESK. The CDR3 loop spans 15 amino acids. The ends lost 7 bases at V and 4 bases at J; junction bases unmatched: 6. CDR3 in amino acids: CASMGTSVGTGELFF. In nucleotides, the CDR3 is TGTGCCAGCATGGGGACTAGCGTTGGCACCGGGGAGCTGTTTTTT.

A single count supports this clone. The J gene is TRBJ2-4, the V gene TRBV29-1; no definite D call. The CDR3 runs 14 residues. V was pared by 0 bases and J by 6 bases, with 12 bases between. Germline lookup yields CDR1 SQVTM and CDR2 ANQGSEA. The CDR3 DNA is TGCAGCGTTGAAGATTCGAAAGGTCCAAACATTCAGTACTTC. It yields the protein CSVEDSKGPNIQYF.

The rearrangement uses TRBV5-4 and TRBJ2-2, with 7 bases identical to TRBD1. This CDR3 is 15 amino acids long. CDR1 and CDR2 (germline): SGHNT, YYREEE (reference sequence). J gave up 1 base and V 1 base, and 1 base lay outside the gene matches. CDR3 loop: CASSLRQGNTGELFF. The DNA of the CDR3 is TGTGCCAGCAGCTTGCGACAGGGGAACACCGGGGAGCTGTTTTTT.

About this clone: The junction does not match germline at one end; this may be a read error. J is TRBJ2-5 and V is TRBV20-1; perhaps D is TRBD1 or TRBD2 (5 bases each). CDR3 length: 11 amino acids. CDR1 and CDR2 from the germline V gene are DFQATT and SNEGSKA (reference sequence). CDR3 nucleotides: TGCAGTGCCAGAGAGGGGGAGACCCAGTACTTC. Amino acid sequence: CSAREGETQYF.